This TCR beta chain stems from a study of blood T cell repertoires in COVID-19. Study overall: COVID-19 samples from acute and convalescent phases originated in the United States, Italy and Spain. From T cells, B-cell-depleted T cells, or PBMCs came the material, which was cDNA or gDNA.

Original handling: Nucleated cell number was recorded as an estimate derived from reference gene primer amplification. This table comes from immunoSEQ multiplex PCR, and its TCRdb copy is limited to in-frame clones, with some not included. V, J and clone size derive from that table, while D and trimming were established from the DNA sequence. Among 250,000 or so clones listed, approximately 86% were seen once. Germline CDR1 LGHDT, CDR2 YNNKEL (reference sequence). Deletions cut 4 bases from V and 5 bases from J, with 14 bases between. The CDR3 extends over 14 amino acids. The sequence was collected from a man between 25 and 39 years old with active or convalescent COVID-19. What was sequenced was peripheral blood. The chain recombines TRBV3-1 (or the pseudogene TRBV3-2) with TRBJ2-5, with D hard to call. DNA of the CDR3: TGTGCCAGCAGCCGCGATCCTCCCGGGGAGACCCAGTACTTC. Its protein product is CASSRDPPGETQYF.